The 29 T cell receptor beta chains given below trace back to one sample, sequenced in a study of regulatory T cells in long-lasting Graves disease. Libraries of TCR beta came from iRepertoire HTBI primers plus Arm-PCR of CDR3 regions. A single record per CDR3 protein comes from TCRdb applying MiXCR to the multiplex PCR reads. The data contain about 530,000 distinct CDR3 sequences, around 16% of them singletons. Time point noted: newly diagnosed GD, antithyroid drugs for less than 3 months. PBMCs provided the RNA from which the TCR library was made. The data also belong to a second study, concerning T cells in Graves' hyperthyroidism and ophthalmopathy.

Sample: peripheral blood mononuclear cells (PBMCs), taken at new diagnosis, from a patient treated with antithyroid drugs. These receptors were taken from a woman aged 40 to 65 with Graves disease.

V usage is TRBV10-3 and J usage is TRBJ2-5; D is possibly TRBD1 (6 bases). Trimming left V 4 bases short and J 4 bases short, with 7 bases between. This CDR3 is built from 12 residues. Germline lookup yields CDR1 ENHRY and CDR2 SYGVKD. The CDR3 nucleotides read TGTGCCATCAGTGGAGGGGGAGAGACCCAGTACTTC. It specifies CAISGGGETQYF.

Concerning this clonotype: Since a far larger clone is one base different, this is likely a read error. V and J are TRBV11-2 and TRBJ1-1; D gene uncertain. This CDR3 has 11 residues. Germline values: CDR1 SGHAT, CDR2 FQNNGV. CDR3 residues: CASSRNTEALF. Written as DNA, the CDR3 is TGTGCCAGCAGCCGGAACACTGAAGCTCTCTTT.

This clonotype was seen only a few times. The rearrangement joins TRBV19 to TRBJ1-5; 8 positions match TRBD1. The CDR3 extends over 16 amino acids. The germline gives CDR1 LNHDA, CDR2 SQIVND (reference sequence). With V trimmed by 8 bases and J by 0 bases, 9 bases remained unmatched. DNA for the CDR3: TGTGCCAGTTTGGACAGGGAGGGTTATAGCAATCAGCCCCAGCATTTT. Protein: CASLDREGYSNQPQHF. The whole variable domain, filled in from reference TRBV19 and TRBJ1-5, reads DGGITQSPKYLFRKEGQNVTLSCEQNLNHDAMYWYRQDPGQGLRLIYYSQIVNDFQKGDIAEGYSVSREKKESFPLTVTSAQKNPTAFYLCASLDREGYSNQPQHFGDGTRLSIL.

The rearrangement uses TRBV7-3 and TRBJ2-7, with 8 positions matching TRBD1. Germline V CDR1 and CDR2: SGHTA, FQGTGA. This CDR3 is 13 amino acids long. J lost 5 bases, V lost 6 bases, and 6 bases had no gene match. CDR3 in amino acids: CASSNGQGDEQYF. In nucleotides, the CDR3 is TGTGCCAGCAGTAACGGACAGGGCGACGAGCAGTACTTC.

This clonotype came up a few times. The chain combines TRBV5-1 with TRBJ2-1; maybe TRBD2 (6 bases). Germline CDR1 is SGHRS and CDR2 is YFSETQ. The CDR3 loop spans 16 amino acids. V lost 4 bases and J 6 bases, leaving 20 bases between the germline ends. The CDR3 DNA is TGCGCCAGCAGCCAGGCAGAAGTACGGGGGTCCAATGAGCAGTTCTTC. It yields the protein CASSQAEVRGSNEQFF.

This clonotype was found once. The chain is built from TRBV10-3 and TRBJ1-6; D gene uncertain. V lost 4 bases and J lost 7, with 20 bases in between. Germline V gives CDR1 ENHRY, CDR2 SYGVKD. The CDR3 sequence is 17 residues long. The CDR3 DNA is TGTGCCATCAGTGGGGGAAGAGGACGTCGGGAGAATTCACCCCTCCACTTT. Translated: CAISGGRGRRENSPLHF.

In this sample, this clonotype turned up many times. The rearrangement joins TRBV20-1 to TRBJ1-6; D is uncertain. The V gene lost 3 bases and the J gene lost 9 bases, with 15 bases spanning the gap. CDR1 DFQATT and CDR2 SNEGSKA come from the germline V gene (reference sequence). This CDR3 contains 14 residues. CDR3 DNA sequence: TGCAGTGCTAGCCTCAGCGATCGGAGTTCACCCCTCCACTTT. As protein: CSASLSDRSSPLHF.

This clonotype came up many times. This sequence joins TRBV10-2 and TRBJ1-2; 10 positions agree with TRBD1. V lost 3 bases to trimming and J lost 7 bases; unmatched junction nucleotides: 2. CDR1 is WSHSY and CDR2 is SAAADI in the germline V gene. The CDR3 spans 13 residues. The CDR3 DNA sequence: TGCGCCAGCAGTGAAGGGACAGGGGCTGGCTACACCTTC. This sequence encodes CASSEGTGAGYTF.

This clonotype occurred many times. The DNA of the CDR3 is TGTGCCAGCAGCCCTGGGGGGGAAGAGACCCAGTACTTC. It encodes CASSPGGEETQYF. This chain uses TRBV3-1 with TRBJ2-5; 7 nucleotides line up with TRBD2. Trimming at V came to 4 bases and at J to 3 bases, leaving 2 bases not matched to a gene. The length of the CDR3 is 13 residues. CDR1 LGHDT and CDR2 YNNKEL come from the germline V gene (reference sequence).

The chain couples TRBV29-1 to TRBJ2-7, with D uncertain. Germline assignment: CDR1 SQVTM and CDR2 ANQGSEA. V lost 5 bases and J lost 3, with 11 bases in between. The CDR3 is 12 residues long. CDR3 sequence: CSVIAVNYEQYF. CDR3 nucleotides: TGCAGCGTTATTGCTGTGAACTACGAGCAGTACTTC.

This clonotype was counted only a few times. The chain carries TRBV12-3 or TRBV12-4 and TRBJ2-2, with TRBD1 matching over 8 bases. The CDR3 is 16 residues long. V trimming: 6 bases; J trimming: 0 bases; junction bases outside the gene matches: 6. The DNA of the CDR3 is TGTGCCAGCAGCCCTGCAGGGGGCACGAACACCGGGGAGCTGTTTTTT. As protein: CASSPAGGTNTGELFF.

This clonotype has just a few counts. The rearrangement uses TRBV4-1 and TRBJ1-5; D uncertain. The CDR3 runs to 15 residues. Germline CDR1 reads MGHRA; CDR2 reads YSYEKL. Trimming removed 0 bases from V and 0 bases from J, with 6 bases in between. CDR3 residues: CASSQEPVSNQPQHF. For the CDR3, the DNA is TGCGCCAGCAGCCAAGAGCCAGTTAGCAATCAGCCCCAGCATTTT.

This clonotype was counted a few times. The rearrangement uses TRBV15 and TRBJ1-1; D is perhaps TRBD1 (6 bases). CDR3 length: 14 residues. Trimming cost V 2 bases and J 4 bases, with 11 bases left between them. Germline V gene lookup returns CDR1 LNHNV and CDR2 YYDKDF (reference sequence). The CDR3 DNA is TGTGCCACCAGCAGAACTCTGGGGGCCACTGAAGCTTTCTTT. It codes for CATSRTLGATEAFF. Filled out from reference TRBV15 and TRBJ1-1, the complete variable domain reads DAMVIQNPRYQVTQFGKPVTLSCSQTLNHNVMYWYQQKSSQAPKLLFHYYDKDFNNEADTPDNFQSRRPNTSFCFLDIRSPGLGDTAMYLCATSRTLGATEAFFGQGTRLTVV.

The sample holds many counts of this clonotype. The genes are TRBV11-2 and TRBJ1-4; 7 nucleotides line up with TRBD1. The V gene end was trimmed by 5 bases and the J gene end by 4 bases; junction bases not matched to a gene: 4. Germline values: CDR1 SGHAT, CDR2 FQNNGV. CDR3 size: 14 residues. This CDR3 is CASSIGTDNEKLFF. The DNA for the CDR3 is TGTGCCAGCAGCATCGGGACAGATAATGAAAAACTGTTTTTT. The full variable domain, rest sourced from reference TRBV11-2 and TRBJ1-4, is EAGVAQSPRYKIIEKRQSVAFWCNPISGHATLYWYQQILGQGPKLLIQFQNNGVVDDSQLPKDRFSAERLKGVDSTLKIQPAKLEDSAVYLCASSIGTDNEKLFFGSGTQLSVL.

The chain has TRBV13 and TRBJ2-2; possible D gene TRBD2, 5 bases. Trimming took off 5 bases at V and 7 bases at J, with 14 bases between the two ends. CDR3 length: 14 amino acids. Germline V gives CDR1 PRHDT, CDR2 FYEKMQ (reference sequence). CDR3 sequence (DNA): TGTGCCAGCAGCCCCACCCTTAGCGTCGGGGAGCTGTTTTTT. Amino acids: CASSPTLSVGELFF. The full variable domain, in which reference TRBV13 and TRBJ2-2 provide the parts outside the CDR3, is AAGVIQSPRHLIKEKRETATLKCYPIPRHDTVYWYQQGPGQDPQFLISFYEKMQSDKGSIPDRFSAQQFSDYHSELNMSSLELGDSALYFCASSPTLSVGELFFGEGSRLTVL.

In this sample, this clonotype turned up a few times. V is TRBV7-2 and J is TRBJ1-5; perhaps TRBD1 as D (6 bases). There are 16 residues in the CDR3. V lost 3 bases and J lost 3, with 15 bases in between. Germline V gene lookup returns CDR1 SGHTA and CDR2 FQGNSA. CDR3 loop: CASSFRQALLNQPQHF. The CDR3 DNA is TGTGCCAGCAGCTTTCGACAGGCACTACTCAATCAGCCCCAGCATTTT. The whole variable domain, remainder taken from reference TRBV7-2 and TRBJ1-5, is GAGVSQSPSNKVTEKGKDVELRCDPISGHTALYWYRQSLGQGLEFLIYFQGNSAPDKSGLPSDRFSAERTGGSVSTLTIQRTQQEDSAVYLCASSFRQALLNQPQHFGDGTRLSIL.

In this sample, this clonotype turned up a few times. This rearrangement joins TRBV4-1 to TRBJ1-2, with a weak D call TRBD1 (5 bases). This CDR3 region has 14 residues. Between the trimmed V and J ends, which lost 4 bases and 8 bases, there was a span of 17 bases. The germline V gene has CDR1 MGHRA and CDR2 YSYEKL. This CDR3 is CASSLGPTGWGYTF. The CDR3 coding sequence is TGCGCCAGCAGCCTGGGACCGACCGGGTGGGGCTACACCTTC.

Only a few counts were recorded for this clonotype. The chain employs TRBV3-1 and TRBJ2-7; 8 bases match TRBD1. Trimming cost V 4 bases and J 0 bases; bases outside gene matches: 11. The CDR3 is made up of 17 amino acids. Germline CDR1 is LGHDT and CDR2 is YNNKEL (reference sequence). The CDR3 DNA sequence: TGTGCCAGCAGCCTATATCCGACAGGGGTGAACTCCTACGAGCAGTACTTC. Its translation is CASSLYPTGVNSYEQYF.

The table lists this clonotype with a few counts. This rearrangement joins TRBV5-4 to TRBJ2-1; D possibly corresponds to TRBD2 (5 bases). V was trimmed by 4 bases and J by 0 bases, leaving 14 bases between them. The CDR3 length is 16 residues. Germline CDR1 reads SGHNT; CDR2 reads YYREEE (reference sequence). The CDR3 sequence is CASSQPTGSSYNEQFF. DNA for the CDR3: TGTGCCAGCAGCCAACCTACTGGGAGCTCCTACAATGAGCAGTTCTTC.

V is TRBV7-6 and J is TRBJ2-1, with 11 bases aligning to TRBD2. The CDR3 is 23 amino acids. Germline CDR1 reads SGHVS; CDR2 reads FNYEAQ. V lost 5 bases to trimming and J lost 4 bases; unmatched junction nucleotides: 28. The CDR3 is CASSHLPGTRLAGHQNKYNEQFF. In nucleotides, the CDR3 is TGTGCCAGCAGCCACCTCCCGGGGACCCGACTAGCGGGACATCAGAACAAGTACAATGAGCAGTTCTTC.

The chain links TRBV18 to TRBJ1-4; tentatively, D is TRBD1 (5 bases). V lost 2 bases, J lost 8 bases, and 9 bases lay in between. The CDR3 is made up of 13 amino acids. Germline CDR1 and CDR2: KGHSH and LQKENI. CDR3 in DNA: TGTGCCAGCTCACCAGGGGCGCGAGAAAAACTGTTTTTT. Amino acids: CASSPGAREKLFF.

This clonotype was observed many times. The chain uses TRBV6-9 and TRBJ1-2; D ambiguous. Trimming took off 0 bases at V and 3 bases at J, with 14 bases between the two ends. CDR1 and CDR2 from the germline V gene are MNHGY and SVAAGI. This CDR3 spans 16 amino acids. The CDR3, as DNA: TGTGCCAGCAGTTATTCCCCGGTCCCCGGGGACTATGGCTACACCTTC. Protein: CASSYSPVPGDYGYTF.

This clonotype has at least ten counts. The CDR3 loop reads CASSPQGARYNEQFF. CDR3 bases: TGTGCCAGCAGTCCACAGGGGGCTCGGTACAATGAGCAGTTCTTC. V usage is TRBV12-3 or TRBV12-4 and J usage is TRBJ2-1, with 9 bases identical to TRBD1. This CDR3 contains 15 residues. The trim removed 5 bases at V and 4 bases at J, leaving 6 bases unmatched.

This clonotype showed up many times. The V call is TRBV3-1, the J call TRBJ2-3; D unresolved. The germline V and J ends were trimmed by 4 bases and 6 bases, with 8 bases remaining between them. The CDR3 sequence is 12 residues long. Germline V lookup: CDR1 LGHDT, CDR2 YNNKEL (reference sequence). The chain's CDR3 is CASSPNYDTQYF. In DNA, the CDR3 is TGTGCCAGCAGCCCAAATTACGATACGCAGTATTTT.

Ten or more counts support this clonotype. This sequence joins TRBV7-2 and TRBJ1-5; D remains ambiguous. Germline V gene sequence: CDR1 SGHTA, CDR2 FQGNSA. Trimming left V 1 base short and J 7 bases short, with 8 bases between. The CDR3 runs 13 residues. The chain's CDR3 is CASSLVERQPQHF. The CDR3 DNA is TGTGCCAGCAGCTTAGTTGAGAGGCAGCCCCAGCATTTT.

This chain uses TRBV30 with TRBJ1-1; D is ambiguous. CDR3 length: 12 amino acids. The V gene's germline CDR1 is GTSNPN and CDR2 SVGIG (reference sequence). The V end was cut by 4 bases, the J end by 3 bases, with 9 bases between. The CDR3 nucleotides read TGTGCCTGGAACCCGGGGTACACTGAAGCTTTCTTT. As protein: CAWNPGYTEAFF.

This clonotype was seen a few times. The chain recombines TRBV5-1 with TRBJ2-7, with D unresolved. Trimming stripped 3 bases from V and 7 bases from J, with 8 bases between. Germline loops: CDR1 SGHRS, CDR2 YFSETQ. This CDR3 comprises 11 residues. CDR3 DNA: TGCGCCAGCAGCTCGATTAAGGAGCAGTACTTC. Amino acids: CASSSIKEQYF.

This clonotype was seen ten or more times. The rearrangement links TRBV5-1 to TRBJ2-2; D gene unclear. The CDR3 covers 16 residues. Per the germline V gene, CDR1 is SGHRS and CDR2 is YFSETQ. V dropped 1 base and J dropped 2 bases, with 12 bases sitting between them. The CDR3 sequence: CASSLSTGLNTGELFF. The CDR3 DNA follows: TGCGCCAGCAGCTTGAGTACGGGCCTAAACACCGGGGAGCTGTTTTTT.

This clonotype was detected many times. The rearrangement uses TRBV7-8 and TRBJ1-5; 9 bases align to TRBD1. CDR1 and CDR2 from the germline V gene are SGHVS and FQNEAQ. The ends lost 0 bases at V and 6 bases at J; junction bases unmatched: 9. The CDR3 contains 17 residues. The CDR3, as DNA: TGTGCCAGCAGCTTAGCTAGGGACAGGGATTTGGGTCAGCCCCAGCATTTT. The encoded protein is CASSLARDRDLGQPQHF.